Presented here are 24 T cell receptor beta chains from one specimen sequenced in a study of T cell responses to AZD1222 COVID-19 vaccine. Assay: immunoSEQ multiplex PCR; the TCRdb copy retains only in-frame clones and omits some. This sample carries 200,000 or so clones, about 89% of them seen once, and the ten largest clones take 2.5% to 3%. Here the sequenced sample was peripheral blood, taken on day 0 of MenACWY control vaccination. Receptors were obtained from an adult in good health.

For the CDR3, the DNA is TGCGCACTGGGACGAGGGGTGGGCTATGGCTACACCTTC. Its translation is CALGRGVGYGYTF. The V gene is TRBV10-1, the J gene TRBJ1-2; D might be TRBD1 (5 bases). Per germline, CDR1 WNHNN and CDR2 SYGVQD (reference sequence). The CDR3 runs to 13 residues.

The rearrangement joins TRBV25-1 to TRBJ2-3, with D perhaps being TRBD1 or TRBD2 (6 bases each). Germline lookup yields CDR1 MGHDK and CDR2 SYGVNS. V lost 3 bases and J lost 4, with 11 bases in between. The CDR3 extends over 14 amino acids. The CDR3 loop is CASSDPRGPDTQYF. DNA of the CDR3: TGTGCCAGCAGTGACCCCCGGGGGCCAGATACGCAGTATTTT.

This clone was detected once. The chain is built from TRBV21-1 and TRBJ1-5; TRBD1, as called in the table, went unchecked against the DNA. TRBV21-1 is annotated as a pseudogene. The CDR3 totals 15 residues. CDR3 nucleotides: TGTGCCAGCAGCCAGAACCCAGGGTCCTATCAGCCCCAGCATTTT. Its translation: CASSQNPGSYQPQHF.

The chain employs TRBV30 and TRBJ2-7; TRBD2 aligns across 9 bases. CDR3 length: 15 residues. Germline V gene lookup returns CDR1 GTSNPN and CDR2 SVGIG (reference sequence). J was trimmed by 3 bases and V by 0 bases; bases with no gene match: 6. In DNA, the CDR3 is TGTGCCTGGAGTGTACCCGGAGCGGGAGGCTACGAGCAGTACTTC. Its protein product is CAWSVPGAGGYEQYF.

V usage is TRBV9 and J usage is TRBJ2-3; 10 bases are a match to TRBD2. The CDR3 covers 15 residues. Germline trimming cut 1 base from V and 3 bases from J; bases unmatched to any gene: 2. Germline V gives CDR1 SGDLS, CDR2 YYNGEE. The CDR3 spells CASSVLAGVTDTQYF. The CDR3 region has the DNA TGTGCCAGCAGCGTACTAGCGGGGGTTACAGATACGCAGTATTTT.

The chain links TRBV7-2 to TRBJ2-7; 8 bases match TRBD2. The V and J ends lost 3 bases and 4 bases, in that order; junction bases with no gene match: 8. The germline CDR1 and CDR2 sequences are SGHTA and FQGNSA. This CDR3 is 15 amino acids long. As DNA, the CDR3 is TGTGCCAGCAGCTTCTCCGGGACTAGTTGGTACGAGCAGTACTTC. Translating gives CASSFSGTSWYEQYF.

CDR3 nucleotides: TGCGCCAGCAGCCAAAATGGCGCAGGGGGGTATGGCTACACCTTC. Its protein product is CASSQNGAGGYGYTF. This rearrangement joins TRBV4-3 to TRBJ1-2, with 7 bases aligning to TRBD1. The CDR3 loop spans 15 amino acids. Germline-derived CDR1 and CDR2 are LGHNA and YSLEER. V gave up 2 bases and J gave up 5 bases; unmatched junction bases: 8.

This clone has just a few counts. V gene TRBV4-1 combines with J gene TRBJ2-2; either TRBD1 or TRBD2 may fit D (5 bases each). Per germline, CDR1 MGHRA and CDR2 YSYEKL. With 2 bases removed from V and 0 bases from J, the gap between germline ends came to 19 bases. CDR3 size: 19 residues. The chain's CDR3 is CASSQRLLLGPTNTGELFF. CDR3 coding DNA: TGCGCCAGCAGCCAACGGTTGCTTCTGGGACCGACGAACACCGGGGAGCTGTTTTTT.

The V gene is TRBV3-1 (or the pseudogene TRBV3-2), the J gene TRBJ1-2; TRBD1 aligns across 10 bases. CDR1 is LGHDT, CDR2 YNNKEL, per germline (reference sequence). Trimming at V came to 3 bases and at J to 3 bases, leaving 4 bases not matched to a gene. The CDR3 consists of 15 residues. The CDR3 region has the DNA TGTGCCAGCAGCCAGGGGGACAGGGGACACTATGGCTACACCTTC. Residues: CASSQGDRGHYGYTF.

Concerning this clone: Distinct nucleotide sequences in the sample also encode this CDR3. J is TRBJ2-7 and V is TRBV4-2; 10 bases agree with TRBD1. The CDR3 loop spans 15 amino acids. After removal of 0 bases from V and 4 bases from J, the junction contained 3 bases not matched to a gene. Germline CDR1 reads LGHNA; CDR2 reads YNFKEQ. The CDR3 region has the DNA TGTGCCAGCAGCCAAGAGCGGACAGGGGGGTACGAGCAGTACTTC. It translates to CASSQERTGGYEQYF.

This clone was recorded once. The chain employs TRBV6-1 and TRBJ1-5, with no clear D. This CDR3 has 16 amino acids. V lost 2 bases to trimming and J lost 0 bases, with 11 bases between them. Germline values: CDR1 MNHNS, CDR2 SASEGT. CDR3 residues: CASSESSGFSNQPQHF. In DNA, the CDR3 is TGTGCCAGCAGTGAATCATCCGGGTTTAGCAATCAGCCCCAGCATTTT.

The genes are TRBV7-9 and TRBJ2-7; D gene uncertain. V dropped 6 bases and J dropped 6 bases, with 9 bases sitting between them. Germline V gene sequence: CDR1 SEHNR, CDR2 FQNEAQ (reference sequence). The CDR3 runs to 11 residues. The CDR3 spells CASRPFGEQYF. Here the CDR3 DNA reads TGTGCCAGCAGACCCTTTGGCGAGCAGTACTTC.

The CDR3 nucleotides are TGTGCCAGCCCGATGGGAGGGATGAGACAATCAGATGGCTACACCTTC. Translation: CASPMGGMRQSDGYTF. This chain links TRBV2 with TRBJ1-2, with D unresolved. The CDR3 sequence is 16 residues long. Trimming took off 8 bases at V and 6 bases at J, with 25 bases between the two ends. In germline, CDR1 is SNHLY, CDR2 FYNNEI.

V and J are TRBV7-9 and TRBJ2-1; D unclear. V was cut by 1 base and J by 5 bases, with 9 bases left in between. The V gene's germline CDR1 is SEHNR and CDR2 FQNEAQ (reference sequence). CDR3 length: 14 residues. The CDR3 region is CASSLDPRNNEQFF. As DNA, the CDR3 is TGTGCCAGCAGCTTAGACCCGAGGAACAATGAGCAGTTCTTC.

V gene TRBV28 combines with J gene TRBJ1-2, with D unresolved. CDR1 and CDR2 from the germline V gene are MDHEN and SYDVKM. V lost 8 bases and J lost 8, with 9 bases in between. The CDR3 runs 10 residues. This CDR3 reads CASSYDGYTF. CDR3 DNA: TGTGCCAGCTCGTATGACGGCTACACCTTC.

This clone was recorded a few times. This chain links TRBV7-8 with TRBJ1-6; D unclear. Germline loops: CDR1 SGHVS, CDR2 FQNEAQ. Trimming cost V 5 bases and J 3 bases, with 14 bases left between them. This CDR3 comprises 16 residues. CDR3 DNA sequence: TGTGCCAGCAGCCCGCGACGGGGAAGCTATAATTCACCCCTCCACTTT. Translation: CASSPRRGSYNSPLHF.

This chain uses TRBV19 with TRBJ2-5; TRBD2 is a possible D gene (6 bases). The CDR3 contains 15 residues. From germline, CDR1 is LNHDA and CDR2 SQIVND (reference sequence). V lost 5 bases and J 3 bases, leaving 16 bases between the germline ends. The CDR3 coding sequence is TGTGCCAGTAGTGGCGAGAGCGGGCTAAAAGAGACCCAGTACTTC. Amino acid sequence: CASSGESGLKETQYF.

The V call is TRBV6-5, the J call TRBJ2-7, with D tentatively TRBD2 (6 bases). Germline CDR1 reads MNHEY; CDR2 reads SVGAGI. V was pared by 6 bases and J by 4 bases, with 19 bases between. The CDR3 spans 15 residues. This chain's CDR3 is CASSTGTPGGYEQYF. Here the CDR3 DNA reads TGTGCCAGCAGCACCGGGACTCCTGGCGGTTACGAGCAGTACTTC.

The chain carries TRBV6-5 and TRBJ1-3, with unresolved D. Deletions cut 7 bases from V and 0 bases from J, with 13 bases between. Germline CDR1 and CDR2: MNHEY and SVGAGI. The CDR3 is 15 amino acids. The CDR3 coding sequence is TGTGCCAGCACTGCGTCACCGAGCTCTGGAAACACCATATATTTT. Its translation: CASTASPSSGNTIYF.

A few counts support this clone. This chain joins TRBV21-1 and TRBJ2-1; TRBD1 was called by the table and not checked on the DNA. TRBV21-1 is a pseudogene. This CDR3 contains 15 residues. CDR3 amino acids: CASSKRQGNPNEQFF. The CDR3 DNA reads as TGTGCCAGCAGCAAACGACAGGGGAATCCCAATGAGCAGTTCTTC.

The CDR3 DNA reads as TGTGCCAGCAGCCCACGTTTTTGGGACAGGGAGTCCTACGAGCAGTACTTC. Its protein is CASSPRFWDRESYEQYF. The chain recombines TRBV3-1 (or the pseudogene TRBV3-2) with TRBJ2-7; 9 bases match TRBD1. CDR1 LGHDT and CDR2 YNNKEL come from the germline V gene (reference sequence). J lost 1 base, V lost 4 bases, and 11 bases had no gene match. This CDR3 is built from 17 residues.

DNA for the CDR3: TGTGCCAGCAGCACGACAGGGGTCGGAAACACCATATATTTT. Amino acids: CASSTTGVGNTIYF. The chain has TRBV9 and TRBJ1-3; 8 positions agree with TRBD1. Germline loops: CDR1 SGDLS, CDR2 YYNGEE. J was trimmed by 4 bases and V by 4 bases; bases with no gene match: 4. The CDR3 is made up of 14 amino acids.

J is TRBJ2-7 and V is TRBV9; D ambiguous. The CDR3 has 15 residues. From germline, CDR1 is SGDLS and CDR2 YYNGEE. Trimming removed 0 bases from V and 2 bases from J, with 12 bases in between. The CDR3 coding sequence is TGTGCCAGCAGCGTAGCCGGCTCAGGCCCCTACGAGCAGTACTTC. Translated: CASSVAGSGPYEQYF. The full variable domain, with the rest looked up from reference TRBV9 and TRBJ2-7, is DSGVTQTPKHLITATGQRVTLRCSPRSGDLSVYWYQQSLDQGLQFLIQYYNGEERAKGNILERFSAQQFPDLHSELNLSSLELGDSALYFCASSVAGSGPYEQYFGPGTRLTVT.

The J gene is TRBJ1-5, the V gene TRBV7-2; D is possibly TRBD1 (6 bases). V gave up 5 bases and J gave up 1 base, with 12 bases separating them. The CDR3 covers 15 residues. Per germline, CDR1 SGHTA and CDR2 FQGNSA. The CDR3 sequence is CASSPQGVSNQPQHF. The CDR3 nucleotides read TGTGCCAGCAGCCCACAGGGCGTCAGCAATCAGCCCCAGCATTTT.